These 3 T cell receptor beta chains were sequenced from one sample in a study of blood T cell repertoires in COVID-19. Clones were read by immunoSEQ multiplex PCR, and TCRdb kept only the in-frame ones, dropping some. The table lists some 250,000 clones, around 80% of them singletons. The sample was peripheral blood. The receptors originated from a man aged 35 to 55 with active or convalescent COVID-19.

At least ten counts were recorded for this clone. This chain links TRBV7-9 with TRBJ1-3; 7 bases are shared with TRBD1. The CDR3 contains 14 residues. The trim removed 5 bases at V and 2 bases at J, leaving 3 bases unmatched. Germline CDR1 and CDR2: SEHNR and FQNEAQ (reference sequence). The CDR3 DNA is TGTGCCAGCAGCCCGACAGGGCCTGGAAACACCATATATTTT. Its protein product is CASSPTGPGNTIYF.

The rearrangement uses TRBV5-1 and TRBJ1-3, with D uncertain. The V end was cut by 0 bases, the J end by 3 bases, with 10 bases between. Looked up from germline, CDR1 is SGHRS and CDR2 is YFSETQ. This CDR3 is 15 amino acids long. CDR3 DNA: TGCGCCAGCAGCTTGGGAACGGGGAATGGAAACACCATATATTTT. As protein: CASSLGTGNGNTIYF.

The chain recombines TRBV11-3 with TRBJ2-7, with D perhaps TRBD1 (6 bases). Germline loops: CDR1 SGHNT, CDR2 YENEEA. The CDR3 covers 16 residues. Trimming pared 1 base from V and 4 bases from J, leaving 17 bases between. DNA of the CDR3: TGTGCCAGCAGCTTAGCTGTGGGGGCGGAAGAGTACGAGCAGTACTTC. Translating gives CASSLAVGAEEYEQYF.